Each of the 8 T cell receptor beta chains below was sequenced from the same sample in a study of CD8+ T cells in alopecia areata. Sequencing used cDNA as its template, made by extracting RNA and reverse transcribing it. Some clones are missing from TCRdb's copy, which holds only in-frame ones; the method was immunoSEQ multiplex PCR. This table holds approximately 63,000 clones, approximately 58% found once. Here the sequenced sample was CD8+ T cells sorted from blood, taken at week 0. The receptors shown here come from a human donor with alopecia areata.

The chain combines TRBV15 with TRBJ2-1, with D hard to call. The CDR3 covers 13 residues. Germline V gives CDR1 LNHNV, CDR2 YYDKDF (reference sequence). Trimming removed 2 bases from V and 7 bases from J, with 9 bases in between. DNA for the CDR3: TGTGCCACCAGCAGACTTACACGGAATGAGCAGTTCTTC. Amino acid sequence: CATSRLTRNEQFF.

This chain uses TRBV25-1 with TRBJ1-5; 9 bases line up with TRBD1. Germline CDR1 and CDR2: MGHDK and SYGVNS. The trim removed 3 bases at V and 2 bases at J, leaving 5 bases unmatched. This CDR3 has 16 residues. DNA of the CDR3: TGTGCCAGCAGTGAGTCGACAGGGGGTGGCAATCAGCCCCAGCATTTT. It is translated as CASSESTGGGNQPQHF.

The rearrangement links TRBV27 to TRBJ2-4; 7 positions agree with TRBD1. The CDR3 extends over 13 amino acids. CDR1 and CDR2 from the germline V gene are MNHEY and SMNVEV (reference sequence). V was pared by 4 bases and J by 5 bases, with 2 bases of the junction left unmatched. CDR3 sequence: CASSSGTENIQYF. The CDR3 DNA follows: TGTGCCAGCAGTTCCGGGACAGAAAACATTCAGTACTTC.

In this sample, this clone turned up a few times. The identical CDR3 is also encoded by other nucleotide sequences in the sample. This chain links TRBV9 with TRBJ2-1; D perhaps matches TRBD1 (6 bases). CDR3 size: 16 residues. Germline CDR1 is SGDLS and CDR2 is YYNGEE. With 2 bases removed from V and 3 bases from J, the gap between germline ends came to 15 bases. Here the CDR3 reads CASSVGAARNYNEQFF. As DNA, the CDR3 is TGTGCCAGCAGCGTGGGGGCAGCGCGCAACTACAATGAGCAGTTCTTC.

This chain uses TRBV27 with TRBJ1-1; D might be TRBD1 (6 bases). Deletions cut 8 bases from V and 2 bases from J, with 12 bases between. The CDR3 runs 13 residues. Germline lookup yields CDR1 MNHEY and CDR2 SMNVEV (reference sequence). DNA for the CDR3: TGTGCCAGCTCCACCAGGGGTAACACTGAAGCTTTCTTT. It encodes CASSTRGNTEAFF.

The chain carries TRBV14 and TRBJ2-1; 8 positions match TRBD2. The CDR3 extends over 16 amino acids. Germline loops: CDR1 SGHDN, CDR2 FVKESK. The V segment lost 4 bases and the J segment 2 bases; nucleotides outside the gene matches: 7. The CDR3 loop is CASSPLAGGAYNEQFF. The CDR3 DNA sequence: TGTGCCAGCAGCCCACTAGCCGGGGGGGCCTACAATGAGCAGTTCTTC. Together with reference TRBV14 and TRBJ2-1, the CDR3 gives the full variable domain: EAGVTQFPSHSVIEKGQTVTLRCDPISGHDNLYWYRRVMGKEIKFLLHFVKESKQDESGMPNNRFLAERTGGTYSTLKVQPAELEDSGVYFCASSPLAGGAYNEQFFGPGTRLTVL.

The J gene is TRBJ2-5, the V gene TRBV5-6; TRBD1 aligns across 9 bases. Trimming cost V 1 base and J 7 bases; bases outside gene matches: 5. The CDR3 length is 14 residues. Looked up from germline, CDR1 is SGHDT and CDR2 is YYEEEE. The CDR3 loop reads CASSLWGQGMTQYF. The CDR3 coding sequence is TGTGCCAGCAGCTTGTGGGGACAGGGAATGACCCAGTACTTC.

The V and J genes are TRBV11-3 and TRBJ2-4; TRBD2 matches at 7 bases. This CDR3 region has 14 residues. The V gene's germline CDR1 is SGHNT and CDR2 YENEEA. V shed 7 bases, J shed 6 bases, and the junction held 9 bases outside the gene matches. CDR3 amino acids: CASTPDPGGNIQYF. The CDR3 DNA follows: TGTGCCAGCACCCCCGATCCGGGGGGAAACATTCAGTACTTC.